This T cell receptor beta chain is from a study of T cells in Graves' hyperthyroidism and ophthalmopathy. Findings and caveats of the study: Ophthalmopathy was told apart from stable hyperthyroidism by a 13 V-J model.

This clonotype was detected ten times or more. Its antigen is unidentified. Authors of the study amplified TCR beta CDR3 regions from RNA transcripts. The HTBI primer set served for first-round RT-PCR of the TCR CDR3. TCRdb fed the multiplex PCR reads into MiXCR, producing one record per CDR3 protein. This sample has approximately 300,000 distinct CDR3 sequences; approximately 17% occur once, and the top ten carry around a third. CDR1 and CDR2 from the germline V gene are MNHNS and SASEGT. This CDR3 region has 14 residues. V was pared by 6 bases and J by 5 bases, with 6 bases of the junction left unmatched. Patients aged 18 to 65 had newly diagnosed hyperthyroidism of under 2 months' duration. Uncontrolled infections, other autoimmune diseases, pregnancy or lactation led to exclusion of patients. Clinical symptoms, serum thyroxine and TRAb, thyroid ultrasound and orbital computed tomography were used for the diagnoses.

This chain links TRBV6-1 with TRBJ2-5; 10 bases map to TRBD1. This sequence originates from a man under 40 with Graves' hyperthyroidism. Sample: blood. DNA for the CDR3: TGTGCCAGCAGCTCCGACAGGGGGCTTGAGACCCAGTACTTC. It translates to CASSSDRGLETQYF.